The rows below give T cell receptor beta chains drawn from one sample of a study of sequential checkpoint blockade in melanoma. Using immunoSEQ multiplex PCR, the repertoire was profiled, and TCRdb retains in-frame clones only, with some absent. Of some 2,400 clones listed, approximately 15% are singletons. Sequenced material: tumor tissue (inferred from file names), taken from a patient given nivolumab and ipilimumab in sequence. The receptors stem from a human donor with melanoma. Both conserved end residues are part of each CDR3. The D gene is left open where the match is weak. Expanded clones get a size class; other rows say once, few or many, or leave the size out.

abundance: medium-sized
d_gene: -
v_gene: TRBV6-8
j_gene: TRBJ1-4
CDR3aa: CASRRFATNEKLFF
CDR3nt: TGTGCCAGCAGGCGCTTTGCAACTAATGAAAAACTGTTTTTT

abundance: -
d_gene: -
v_gene: TRBV11-3
j_gene: TRBJ1-5
CDR3aa: CASSLGRGGNQPQHF
CDR3nt: TGTGCCAGCAGCTTAGGGAGGGGGGGCAATCAGCCCCAGCATTTT

abundance: many
d_gene: -
v_gene: TRBV9
j_gene: TRBJ1-2
CDR3aa: CASSVGDTSYGYTF
CDR3nt: TGTGCCAGCAGCGTAGGGGACACCTCCTATGGCTACACCTTC

abundance: -
d_gene: -
v_gene: TRBV18
j_gene: TRBJ1-2
CDR3aa: CASSPREGEDYGYTF
CDR3nt: TGTGCCAGCTCACCAAGGGAGGGTGAAGACTATGGCTACACCTTC

abundance: medium-sized
d_gene: -
v_gene: TRBV11-3
j_gene: TRBJ1-1
CDR3aa: CASSLGGGMNTEAFF
CDR3nt: TGTGCCAGCAGCTTAGGAGGAGGCATGAACACTGAAGCTTTCTTT

abundance: -
d_gene: -
v_gene: TRBV18
j_gene: TRBJ1-1
CDR3aa: CASSPTGLNTEAFF
CDR3nt: TGTGCCAGCTCACCTACAGGGCTGAACACTGAAGCTTTCTTT

abundance: many
d_gene: -
v_gene: TRBV11-3
j_gene: TRBJ2-3
CDR3aa: CASSLGLSTDTQYF
CDR3nt: TGTGCCAGCAGCTTAGGGCTTTCCACAGATACGCAGTATTTT

abundance: few
d_gene: TRBD1
v_gene: TRBV9
j_gene: TRBJ1-3
CDR3aa: CASSPRQGWGNTIYF
CDR3nt: TGTGCCAGCAGCCCACGACAGGGTTGGGGGAACACCATATATTTT

abundance: few
d_gene: -
v_gene: TRBV15
j_gene: TRBJ2-2
CDR3aa: CATSRDRLAGELFF
CDR3nt: TGTGCCACCAGCAGAGATCGGCTAGCGGGGGAGCTGTTTTTT

abundance: medium-sized
d_gene: TRBD1
v_gene: TRBV19
j_gene: TRBJ2-1
CDR3aa: CASSIGDRAGNEQFF
CDR3nt: TGTGCCAGTAGTATTGGGGACAGGGCGGGTAATGAGCAGTTCTTC

abundance: -
d_gene: -
v_gene: TRBV23-1
j_gene: TRBJ1-6
CDR3aa: CASSPSTQSPLHF
CDR3nt: TGCGCCAGCAGCCCCTCCACACAAAGCCCCCTCCACTTT

abundance: -
d_gene: -
v_gene: TRBV19
j_gene: TRBJ1-2
CDR3aa: CASRGDSPGPTSNYGYTF
CDR3nt: TGTGCCAGTAGGGGAGATTCGCCGGGGCCCACCTCTAACTATGGCTACACCTTC

abundance: medium-sized
d_gene: TRBD1
v_gene: TRBV6-8
j_gene: TRBJ1-1
CDR3aa: CASSYSRDSLEAFF
CDR3nt: TGTGCCAGCAGTTACTCGCGGGACAGCCTTGAAGCTTTCTTT

abundance: -
d_gene: TRBD1
v_gene: TRBV5-1
j_gene: TRBJ1-2
CDR3aa: CASSTRGTGEDYGYTF
CDR3nt: TGCGCCAGCAGCACCCGCGGCACAGGGGAGGACTATGGCTACACCTTC

abundance: few
d_gene: -
v_gene: TRBV28
j_gene: TRBJ1-5
CDR3aa: CASSGRAQPQHF
CDR3nt: TGTGCCAGCTCTGGACGGGCGCAGCCCCAGCATTTT

abundance: few
d_gene: -
v_gene: TRBV6-8
j_gene: TRBJ2-6
CDR3aa: CASSYVLSGANVLTF
CDR3nt: TGTGCCAGCAGTTACGTACTCTCTGGGGCCAACGTCCTGACTTTC

abundance: -
d_gene: TRBD1
v_gene: TRBV6-8
j_gene: TRBJ2-4
CDR3aa: CASTKGGQGAKNIQYF
CDR3nt: TGTGCCAGCACTAAAGGGGGACAGGGAGCCAAAAACATTCAGTACTTC

abundance: -
d_gene: -
v_gene: TRBV19
j_gene: TRBJ2-1
CDR3aa: CASSGGVTYNEQFF
CDR3nt: TGTGCCAGTTCGGGCGGGGTAACCTACAATGAGCAGTTCTTC

abundance: medium-sized
d_gene: -
v_gene: TRBV11-3
j_gene: TRBJ2-5
CDR3aa: CASSSFWGQETQYF
CDR3nt: TGTGCCAGCAGCTCATTCTGGGGGCAAGAGACCCAGTACTTC

abundance: -
d_gene: TRBD2
v_gene: TRBV7-1
j_gene: TRBJ2-5
CDR3aa: CASSQLAEETQYF
CDR3nt: TGTGCCAGCAGCCAGCTAGCGGAAGAGACCCAGTACTTC

abundance: -
d_gene: TRBD1
v_gene: TRBV9
j_gene: TRBJ1-1
CDR3aa: CASSSQGQGATEAFF
CDR3nt: TGTGCCAGCAGTAGCCAGGGACAGGGGGCCACTGAAGCTTTCTTT

abundance: few
d_gene: -
v_gene: TRBV6-8
j_gene: TRBJ2-7
CDR3aa: CASSFGQHYEQYF
CDR3nt: TGTGCCAGCAGCTTCGGACAGCACTACGAGCAGTACTTC

abundance: -
d_gene: TRBD1
v_gene: TRBV29-1
j_gene: TRBJ1-6
CDR3aa: CSVRTGVGSPLHF
CDR3nt: TGCAGCGTTCGAACAGGGGTAGGCTCACCCCTCCACTTT

abundance: many
d_gene: TRBD1
v_gene: TRBV11-3
j_gene: TRBJ2-7
CDR3aa: CASSLGQGLTYEQYF
CDR3nt: TGTGCCAGCAGCTTGGGACAGGGACTTACCTACGAGCAGTACTTC

abundance: medium-sized
d_gene: -
v_gene: TRBV9
j_gene: TRBJ1-1
CDR3aa: CASSVRPLDTEAFF
CDR3nt: TGTGCCAGCAGCGTACGACCATTGGACACTGAAGCTTTCTTT

abundance: many
d_gene: TRBD2
v_gene: TRBV6-8
j_gene: TRBJ2-3
CDR3aa: CASSDSGSGGAVATDTQYF
CDR3nt: TGTGCCAGCAGTGACTCGGGTAGCGGGGGGGCGGTAGCGACAGATACGCAGTATTTT

abundance: few
d_gene: -
v_gene: TRBV6-8
j_gene: TRBJ2-3
CDR3aa: CATADWGTADTQYF
CDR3nt: TGTGCCACAGCCGATTGGGGCACAGCAGATACGCAGTATTTT

abundance: many
d_gene: -
v_gene: TRBV7-1
j_gene: TRBJ1-5
CDR3aa: CASSFDLLQPQHF
CDR3nt: TGTGCCAGCAGCTTCGACCTCCTACAGCCCCAGCATTTT

abundance: -
d_gene: -
v_gene: TRBV5-1
j_gene: TRBJ2-2
CDR3aa: CASSLGDIYTGELFF
CDR3nt: TGCGCCAGCAGCTTGGGGGACATTTACACCGGGGAGCTGTTTTTT

abundance: medium-sized
d_gene: -
v_gene: TRBV11-3
j_gene: TRBJ1-1
CDR3aa: CASSQGGIFAVAFF
CDR3nt: TGTGCCAGCAGCCAAGGGGGGATTTTTGCAGTGGCTTTCTTT

abundance: -
d_gene: -
v_gene: TRBV30
j_gene: TRBJ1-1
CDR3aa: CAWSVTGLNTEAFF
CDR3nt: TGTGCCTGGAGTGTAACAGGGTTGAACACTGAAGCTTTCTTT

abundance: -
d_gene: TRBD1
v_gene: TRBV5-1
j_gene: TRBJ2-2
CDR3aa: CASSLGQGTGELFF
CDR3nt: TGCGCCAGCAGCTTGGGACAGGGAACCGGGGAGCTGTTTTTT

abundance: many
d_gene: -
v_gene: TRBV9
j_gene: TRBJ1-1
CDR3aa: CASSLENTEAFF
CDR3nt: TGTGCCAGCAGCTTAGAAAACACTGAAGCTTTCTTT

abundance: few
d_gene: -
v_gene: TRBV6-1
j_gene: TRBJ2-3
CDR3aa: CASSEGVRAGATDTQYF
CDR3nt: TGTGCCAGCAGTGAAGGCGTTAGGGCAGGGGCCACAGATACGCAGTATTTT

abundance: few
d_gene: -
v_gene: TRBV6-8
j_gene: TRBJ1-6
CDR3aa: CAARDPSNSPLHF
CDR3nt: TGTGCCGCGAGGGACCCAAGTAATTCACCCCTCCACTTT

abundance: medium-sized
d_gene: TRBD1
v_gene: TRBV9
j_gene: TRBJ1-6
CDR3aa: CASSEWGTEHNSPLHF
CDR3nt: TGTGCCAGCAGCGAATGGGGGACAGAGCATAATTCACCCCTCCACTTT

abundance: -
d_gene: -
v_gene: TRBV19
j_gene: TRBJ2-7
CDR3aa: CASSISRGSEQYF
CDR3nt: TGTGCCAGTAGTATTTCAAGGGGGAGCGAGCAGTACTTC

abundance: medium-sized
d_gene: -
v_gene: TRBV11-3
j_gene: TRBJ2-3
CDR3aa: CASSSQRRETDTQYF
CDR3nt: TGTGCCAGCAGCTCGCAACGGCGAGAGACGGATACGCAGTATTTT

abundance: medium-sized
d_gene: -
v_gene: TRBV11-3
j_gene: TRBJ1-1
CDR3aa: CASSLKGSLIEAFF
CDR3nt: TGTGCCAGCAGCTTAAAAGGCAGCCTCATTGAAGCTTTCTTT

abundance: -
d_gene: -
v_gene: TRBV19
j_gene: TRBJ1-1
CDR3aa: CASRGDLINTEAFF
CDR3nt: TGTGCCAGTAGAGGGGATCTGATTAACACTGAAGCTTTCTTT

abundance: -
d_gene: -
v_gene: TRBV19
j_gene: TRBJ2-1
CDR3aa: CASSLNPGLNEQFF
CDR3nt: TGTGCCAGTAGCCTAAATCCGGGACTGAACGAGCAGTTCTTC

abundance: medium-sized
d_gene: -
v_gene: TRBV6-8
j_gene: TRBJ2-2
CDR3aa: CASRTTESRIGELFF
CDR3nt: TGTGCCAGCAGAACGACGGAGAGTAGAATCGGGGAGCTGTTTTTT

abundance: -
d_gene: TRBD1
v_gene: TRBV5-1
j_gene: TRBJ2-7
CDR3aa: CASSLGRTGVNEQYF
CDR3nt: TGCGCCAGCAGCTTAGGAAGGACAGGGGTCAACGAGCAGTACTTC

abundance: many
d_gene: -
v_gene: TRBV11-3
j_gene: TRBJ2-1
CDR3aa: CASSLRAGKSSYNEQFF
CDR3nt: TGTGCCAGCAGCTTACGGGCGGGAAAGAGCTCCTACAATGAGCAGTTCTTC

abundance: few
d_gene: -
v_gene: TRBV30
j_gene: TRBJ1-5
CDR3aa: CAWSVQNGPQPQHF
CDR3nt: TGTGCCTGGAGTGTACAGAACGGCCCTCAGCCCCAGCATTTT

abundance: medium-sized
d_gene: -
v_gene: TRBV11-3
j_gene: TRBJ2-5
CDR3aa: CASSGQQGLTHETQYF
CDR3nt: TGTGCCAGCAGCGGCCAGCAGGGGTTAACCCACGAGACCCAGTACTTC

abundance: -
d_gene: TRBD2
v_gene: TRBV9
j_gene: TRBJ2-5
CDR3aa: CASSGSGGLKETQYF
CDR3nt: TGTGCCAGCAGCGGTAGCGGGGGCCTGAAAGAGACCCAGTACTTC

abundance: medium-sized
d_gene: -
v_gene: TRBV11-3
j_gene: TRBJ1-4
CDR3aa: CASSLVSSANEKLFF
CDR3nt: TGTGCCAGCAGCCTGGTGAGTTCAGCGAATGAAAAACTGTTTTTT

abundance: medium-sized
d_gene: -
v_gene: TRBV11-3
j_gene: TRBJ1-1
CDR3aa: CASSLPPGNTEAFF
CDR3nt: TGTGCCAGCAGCTTGCCCCCAGGGAACACTGAAGCTTTCTTT

abundance: few
d_gene: -
v_gene: TRBV6-8
j_gene: TRBJ1-2
CDR3aa: CASSLAENYGYTF
CDR3nt: TGTGCCAGCAGTCTGGCCGAGAACTATGGCTACACCTTC